Here is one T cell receptor beta chain with its context. The entry originates in a study of blood T cell repertoires in COVID-19. In the study overall: Spain, Italy and the United States supplied samples that represented acute and convalescent COVID-19. PBMCs, B-cell-depleted T cells, or T cells provided the cDNA or gDNA that made up the material.

The CDR3 covers 15 residues. The germline CDR1 and CDR2 sequences are MDHEN and SYDVKM. V was pared by 5 bases and J by 0 bases, with 7 bases of the junction left unmatched. Study processing details: Nucleated cell number was recorded as an estimate derived from reference gene primer amplification. TCRdb's table, derived via immunoSEQ multiplex PCR, lists solely in-frame clones and lacks some. V and J calls and clone size are given by that table; D and trimming were obtained from the DNA. In the table there are 65,000 to 75,000 clones, roughly four fifths of which are singletons. V is TRBV28 and J is TRBJ2-7, with TRBD1 matching over 7 bases. The clonotype comes from a man between 65 and 80 years old with acute or convalescent COVID-19. Sample: peripheral blood. Here the CDR3 reads CASSPTGTSSYEQYF. In DNA, the CDR3 is TGTGCCAGCAGTCCGACAGGGACGAGCTCCTACGAGCAGTACTTC.